This paragraph covers one T cell receptor beta chain sequence. The antigen is unknown. This sample is part of a study of brain T cells in children with intractable seizures. Findings of the study overall: Pre- and post-surgery blood differed in depth, so pre-surgery absences may be undersampling.

Time point reported: blood from clinic visit 5 months post-surgery; TSC patient then seizure free. The sequenced cases were selected for having the highest brain T cell transcript signatures. Only in-frame clones appear in the TCRdb table, and some are missing; sequencing was by immunoSEQ multiplex PCR. The table lists about 340,000 clones, 93% of them singletons, with 5.7% in the top ten. The ends were cut back, 2 bases at V and 3 bases at J, with 12 bases in the middle. Germline values: CDR1 KGHDR, CDR2 SFDVKD. This CDR3 contains 15 residues. The chain carries TRBV24-1 and TRBJ1-1; TRBD1 is a possible D gene (6 bases). The material sequenced was peripheral blood, taken less than 6 months after surgery. This TCR was recovered from a boy less than two years old with tuberous sclerosis and intractable seizures. The CDR3 loop is CATSDSWGPYTEAFF. The CDR3 bases are TGTGCCACCAGTGATTCCTGGGGGCCGTACACTGAAGCTTTCTTT.